This T cell receptor beta chain appears in the sequencing data of a study of patients and donors after allogeneic stem cell transplantation. A single record per CDR3 protein comes from TCRdb applying MiXCR to the RT-PCR reads. This table has 900,000 to 1,000,000 distinct CDR3 sequences, around 17% appearing once. This clonotype occurred a few times. V lost 5 bases and J lost 6; bases outside the gene matches: 8. This CDR3 spans 17 amino acids. From germline, CDR1 is LNHNV and CDR2 YYDKDF (reference sequence). The rearrangement links TRBV15 to TRBJ2-2; 14 bases are a match to TRBD2. Sequenced sample: blood, either unsorted or a sorted T cell fraction (not recorded which). This clonotype was obtained from a human donor who was either an allogeneic HSCT recipient or a stem cell or donor lymphocyte infusion donor (not recorded which). It is not recorded whose cells these are; they may come from a transplant donor. CDR3 protein: CATSPGLAGASAGELFF. The DNA for the CDR3 is TGTGCCACCAGCCCGGGACTAGCGGGAGCATCCGCCGGGGAGCTGTTTTTT.